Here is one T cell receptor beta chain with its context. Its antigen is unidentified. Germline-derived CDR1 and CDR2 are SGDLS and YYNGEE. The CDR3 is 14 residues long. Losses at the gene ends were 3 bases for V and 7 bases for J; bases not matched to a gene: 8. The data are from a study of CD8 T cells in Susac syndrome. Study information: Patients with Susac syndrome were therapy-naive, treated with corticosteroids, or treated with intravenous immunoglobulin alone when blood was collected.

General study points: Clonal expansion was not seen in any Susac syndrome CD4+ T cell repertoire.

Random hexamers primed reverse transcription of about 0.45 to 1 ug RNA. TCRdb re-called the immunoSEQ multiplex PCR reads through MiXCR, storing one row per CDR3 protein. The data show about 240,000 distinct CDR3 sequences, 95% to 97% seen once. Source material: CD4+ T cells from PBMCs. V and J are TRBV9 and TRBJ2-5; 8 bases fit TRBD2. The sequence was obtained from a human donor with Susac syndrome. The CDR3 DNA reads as TGTGCCAGCAGCGCGGGGGGGCCCTACCGGACCCAGTACTTC. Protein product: CASSAGGPYRTQYF.